This is a list of T cell receptor beta chains from one sample in a study of blood T cell repertoires in COVID-19. Clones were sequenced by immunoSEQ multiplex PCR, and TCRdb holds only the in-frame ones, with some missing. The sample includes about 190,000 clones, just under 85% seen only once; the top ten take more than 4.5%. The sample comprised peripheral blood. The receptor source for this set is a woman between 70 and 85 years old with active or convalescent COVID-19. The CDR3 runs from the conserved cysteine through the conserved F or W. A D gene is named only where the DNA matches it firmly. Clone size appears in some rows only: once, few, many, or a class for an expanded clone.

NA	NA	TRBV21-1	17	TRBJ2-7	CASSPQQGPRERGEQYF	TGTGCCAGCAGTCCACAGCAGGGGCCACGAGAAAGGGGCGAGCAGTACTTC
NA	NA	TRBV12-3/TRBV12-4	13	TRBJ1-1	CASRWGGGTEAFF	TGTGCCAGCAGGTGGGGGGGTGGCACTGAAGCTTTCTTT
NA	NA	TRBV7-2	14	TRBJ1-1	CASSLGGTWAEAFF	TGTGCCAGCAGCTTAGGCGGCACCTGGGCTGAAGCTTTCTTT
TRBD1	few	TRBV6-5	14	TRBJ2-7	CASSYNRGVYEQYF	TGTGCCAGCAGTTACAACAGGGGGGTTTACGAGCAGTACTTC
TRBD2	NA	TRBV7-9	16	TRBJ2-4	CASSLPPAGEANIQYF	TGTGCCAGCAGCTTACCTCCGGCGGGAGAGGCAAACATTCAGTACTTC
NA	NA	TRBV21-1	13	TRBJ1-2	CASSKEGEEGYTF	TGTGCCAGCAGCAAAGAAGGGGAGGAGGGCTACACCTTC
TRBD1	medium-sized	TRBV19	13	TRBJ2-2	CASSGTGTGELFF	TGTGCCAGTAGCGGGACAGGGACCGGGGAGCTGTTTTTT
NA	NA	TRBV3-1/TRBV3-2	13	TRBJ2-3	CASSRARSDTQYF	TGTGCCAGCAGCCGCGCACGTTCAGATACGCAGTATTTT
NA	NA	TRBV12-3/TRBV12-4	13	TRBJ1-3	CASLVHSGNTIYF	TGTGCCAGTCTAGTCCACTCTGGAAACACCATATATTTT
TRBD2	NA	TRBV5-1	16	TRBJ2-2	CASSRTSGTNTGELFF	TGCGCCAGCAGCCGGACTAGCGGGACGAACACCGGGGAGCTGTTTTTT
TRBD1	NA	TRBV12-5	15	TRBJ2-7	CASGLQGTGPYEQYF	TGTGCTAGTGGTTTGCAAGGGACAGGCCCCTACGAGCAGTACTTC
TRBD2	NA	TRBV9	17	TRBJ2-4	CASSPHQRTSTKNIQYF	TGTGCCAGCAGCCCCCATCAGAGGACTAGCACCAAAAACATTCAGTACTTC
NA	NA	TRBV21-1	13	TRBJ2-7	CASSPDGIRVQYF	TGTGCCAGCAGCCCAGACGGAATACGGGTGCAGTACTTC
NA	NA	TRBV19	17	TRBJ2-6	CASSEGTGVAGANVLTF	TGTGCCAGTAGTGAGGGAACGGGGGTGGCCGGGGCCAACGTCCTGACTTTC
TRBD2	NA	TRBV7-3	15	TRBJ2-3	CASSSGTSATDTQYF	TGTGCCAGCAGCTCCGGGACTAGCGCCACAGATACGCAGTATTTT
TRBD2	NA	TRBV7-3	19	TRBJ2-3	CASSLMGGRALSSTDTQYF	TGTGCCAGCAGCTTAATGGGAGGGAGGGCCCTCTCTAGCACAGATACGCAGTATTTT
NA	NA	TRBV2	13	TRBJ1-6	CASKVRKNSPLHF	TGTGCCAGCAAGGTCAGGAAAAATTCACCCCTCCACTTT
TRBD2	NA	TRBV6-2/TRBV6-3	20	TRBJ2-3	CASSYSASGRASFFTDTQYF	TGTGCCAGCAGTTACTCCGCTAGCGGGAGGGCCTCCTTCTTCACAGATACGCAGTATTTT
NA	NA	TRBV11-3	12	TRBJ2-7	CASSYGEYEQYF	TGTGCCAGCAGCTACGGGGAGTACGAGCAGTACTTC
TRBD2	NA	TRBV6-5	15	TRBJ2-7	CASSRTGTTTNEQYF	TGTGCCAGCAGCCGCACCGGGACTACCACCAACGAGCAGTACTTC
NA	NA	TRBV19	12	TRBJ1-2	CASSPGLDGYTF	TGTGCCAGTAGTCCGGGACTCGATGGCTACACCTTC
TRBD2	NA	TRBV20-1	17	TRBJ2-1	CSASIVRAGESYNEQFF	TGCAGTGCTAGTATCGTTCGGGCGGGAGAGTCCTACAATGAGCAGTTCTTC
TRBD2	NA	TRBV28	16	TRBJ2-5	CASSLQAGGRTETQYF	TGTGCCAGCAGTTTACAAGCGGGAGGCCGGACGGAGACCCAGTACTTC
NA	NA	TRBV7-9	15	TRBJ2-3	CASRLDGTSTDTQYF	TGTGCCAGCAGGCTGGACGGGACTAGCACAGATACGCAGTATTTT
NA	NA	TRBV28	15	TRBJ2-7	CASSLYGRADYEQYF	TGTGCCAGCAGTTTATATGGCAGGGCGGACTACGAGCAGTACTTC
TRBD2	NA	TRBV24-1	14	TRBJ2-3	CATSRRGATDTQYF	TGTGCCACCAGTCGGCGGGGGGCCACAGATACGCAGTATTTT
TRBD1	few	TRBV6-5	15	TRBJ1-3	CACTTGTGSGNTIYF	TGTGCCTGCACCACCGGGACAGGCTCTGGAAACACCATATATTTT
TRBD1	once	TRBV5-6	15	TRBJ2-1	CASSLDRGVNREQFF	TGTGCCAGCAGCTTGGACAGGGGAGTCAATCGAGAGCAGTTCTTC
NA	NA	TRBV7-9	12	TRBJ1-1	CASSLGEGRAFF	TGTGCCAGCAGCTTAGGGGAGGGGAGAGCTTTCTTT
NA	NA	TRBV27	13	TRBJ1-1	CASSPLGGSEAFF	TGTGCCAGCAGCCCATTGGGGGGGAGTGAAGCTTTCTTT
TRBD2	many	TRBV7-9	14	TRBJ2-2	CASSGGLAGGELFF	TGTGCCAGCAGCGGGGGACTAGCAGGTGGGGAGCTGTTTTTT
TRBD1	few	TRBV30	14	TRBJ1-1	CAWSVGQGNTEAFF	TGTGCCTGGAGTGTCGGACAGGGTAACACTGAAGCTTTCTTT
TRBD2	NA	TRBV15	17	TRBJ2-1	CATSRVPLGLAYNEQFF	TGTGCCACCAGCAGAGTTCCCTTAGGACTAGCATACAATGAGCAGTTCTTC
TRBD2	NA	TRBV5-6	16	TRBJ2-7	CASSRGRGSGSYEQYF	TGTGCCAGCAGCCGAGGGAGAGGTAGCGGGTCCTACGAGCAGTACTTC
NA	NA	TRBV27	13	TRBJ2-2	CASSPGATGELFF	TGTGCCAGCAGCCCTGGGGCGACCGGGGAGCTGTTTTTT
NA	once	TRBV18	17	TRBJ2-5	CASSQGYSGLGEETQYF	TGTGCCAGCTCACAGGGCTATTCGGGCCTCGGGGAAGAGACCCAGTACTTC
NA	NA	TRBV6-4	16	TRBJ2-1	CASSDETSTQSDEQFF	TGTGCCAGCAGTGACGAGACTAGTACCCAATCGGATGAGCAGTTCTTC
TRBD1	NA	TRBV24-1	16	TRBJ1-5	CATSDTTGAPNQPQHF	TGTGCCACCAGTGACACGACAGGGGCCCCGAATCAGCCCCAGCATTTT
TRBD2	NA	TRBV5-1	14	TRBJ2-1	CASSLTGGRSEQFF	TGCGCCAGCAGCTTAACGGGAGGAAGGAGTGAGCAGTTCTTC
NA	NA	TRBV6-5	16	TRBJ1-6	CASSYGQLLNNSPLHF	TGTGCCAGCAGTTATGGACAGCTACTGAATAATTCACCCCTCCACTTT